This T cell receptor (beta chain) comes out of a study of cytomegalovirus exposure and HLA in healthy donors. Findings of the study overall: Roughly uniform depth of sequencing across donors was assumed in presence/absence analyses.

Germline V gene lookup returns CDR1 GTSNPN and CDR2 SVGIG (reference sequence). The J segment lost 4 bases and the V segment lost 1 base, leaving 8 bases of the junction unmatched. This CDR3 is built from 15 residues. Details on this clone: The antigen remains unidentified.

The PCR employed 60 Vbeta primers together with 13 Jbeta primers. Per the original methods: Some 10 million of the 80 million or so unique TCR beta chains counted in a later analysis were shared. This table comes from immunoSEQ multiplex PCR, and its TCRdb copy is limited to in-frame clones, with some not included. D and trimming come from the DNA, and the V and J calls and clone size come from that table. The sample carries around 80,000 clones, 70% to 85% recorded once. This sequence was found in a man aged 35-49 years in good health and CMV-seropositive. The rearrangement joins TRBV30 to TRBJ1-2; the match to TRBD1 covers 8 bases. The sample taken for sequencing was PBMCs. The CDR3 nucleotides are TGTGCCTGGAGTGCGGTTACAGGGGGAGGCTATGGCTACACCTTC. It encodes CAWSAVTGGGYGYTF.